This T cell receptor (beta chain) was sequenced in a study of regulatory T cells in long-lasting Graves disease. The time point: persistent/refractory GD, antithyroid drugs over 5 years with positive TRAb. Researchers made the TCR library from RNA that was extracted from PBMCs. Each of the patients was recruited from an endocrinology department situated in Xi'an, China. Germline V gene lookup returns CDR1 SEHNR and CDR2 FQNEAQ (reference sequence). CDR3 size: 14 residues. Trimming cost V 6 bases and J 2 bases; bases outside gene matches: 7. Investigators prepared the TCR beta libraries by applying iRepertoire HTBI primers and Arm-PCR of CDR3 regions. Authors' analysis steps: Identification of gene segments yielded some 61 TRBV and about 14 TRBJ across samples. TCRdb re-called the multiplex PCR reads with MiXCR, one entry per CDR3 protein. The V and J calls, along with clone size, are taken from TCRdb and not from the paper's own processing. The sample lists 360,000 or so distinct CDR3 sequences, 20% to 25% occurring once.

Study-level findings and limits: Clonotypes that were public and shared totalled a few thousand in persistent patients versus 966 in new patients.

This clonotype was observed at least ten times. Its antigen remains unidentified. The specimen comprised peripheral blood mononuclear cells (PBMCs), sampled when the disease was refractory, from a patient treated with antithyroid drugs. This chain joins TRBV7-9 and TRBJ2-7; TRBD1 matches 7 bases. This TCR was sampled from a woman between 40 and 55 years old with Graves disease. In DNA, the CDR3 is TGTGCCAGCAGTCCCGGGACAGCCCCCTACGAGCAGTACTTC. Translation gives CASSPGTAPYEQYF.